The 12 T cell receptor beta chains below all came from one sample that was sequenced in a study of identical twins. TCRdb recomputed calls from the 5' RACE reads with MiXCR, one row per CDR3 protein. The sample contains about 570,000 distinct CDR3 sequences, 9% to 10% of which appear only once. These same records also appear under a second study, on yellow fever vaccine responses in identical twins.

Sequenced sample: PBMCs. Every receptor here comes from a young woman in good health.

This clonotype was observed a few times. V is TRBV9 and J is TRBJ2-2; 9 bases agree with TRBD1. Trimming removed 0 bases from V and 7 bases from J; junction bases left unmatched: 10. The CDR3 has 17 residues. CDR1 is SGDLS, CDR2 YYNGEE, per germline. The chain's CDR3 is CASSVGGQGFQDGELFF. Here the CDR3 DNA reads TGTGCCAGCAGCGTAGGAGGACAGGGGTTTCAGGACGGGGAGCTGTTTTTT.

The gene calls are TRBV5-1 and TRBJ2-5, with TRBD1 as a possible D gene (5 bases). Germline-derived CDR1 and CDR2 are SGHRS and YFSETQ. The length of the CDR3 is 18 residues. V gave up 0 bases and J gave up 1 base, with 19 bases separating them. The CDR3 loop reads CASSLASGISSLQETQYF. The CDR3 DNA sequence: TGCGCCAGCAGCTTGGCGTCAGGGATCTCCAGTCTCCAAGAGACCCAGTACTTC.

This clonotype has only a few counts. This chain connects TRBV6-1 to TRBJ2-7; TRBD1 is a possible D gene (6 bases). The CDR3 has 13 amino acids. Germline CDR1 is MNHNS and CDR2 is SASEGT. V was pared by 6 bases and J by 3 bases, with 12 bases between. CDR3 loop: CASRRTVLYEQYF. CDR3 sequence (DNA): TGTGCCAGCAGGCGGACAGTCCTCTACGAGCAGTACTTC.

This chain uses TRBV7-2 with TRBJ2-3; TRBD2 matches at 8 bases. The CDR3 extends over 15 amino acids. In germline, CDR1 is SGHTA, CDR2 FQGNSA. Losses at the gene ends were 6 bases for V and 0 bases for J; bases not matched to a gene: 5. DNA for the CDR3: TGTGCCAGCAGTCGGACTAGCAGGAGCACAGATACGCAGTATTTT. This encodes CASSRTSRSTDTQYF. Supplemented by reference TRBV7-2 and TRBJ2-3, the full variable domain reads GAGVSQSPSNKVTEKGKDVELRCDPISGHTALYWYRQSLGQGLEFLIYFQGNSAPDKSGLPSDRFSAERTGGSVSTLTIQRTQQEDSAVYLCASSRTSRSTDTQYFGPGTRLTVL.

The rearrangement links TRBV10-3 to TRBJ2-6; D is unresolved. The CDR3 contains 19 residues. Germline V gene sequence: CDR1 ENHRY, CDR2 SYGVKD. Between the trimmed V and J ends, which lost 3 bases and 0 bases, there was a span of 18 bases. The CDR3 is CAISELERAGDSGANVLTF. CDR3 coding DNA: TGTGCCATCAGTGAATTAGAAAGGGCAGGCGACTCTGGGGCCAACGTCCTGACTTTC.

DNA of the CDR3: TGTGCCAGCAGCCTGTCAGGGTTTTGGGACAATGAGCAGTTCTTC. Protein: CASSLSGFWDNEQFF. V is TRBV14 and J is TRBJ2-1; D is possibly TRBD1 (5 bases). Trimming cost V 4 bases and J 5 bases, with 15 bases left between them. CDR1 and CDR2 (germline): SGHDN, FVKESK. The CDR3 contains 15 residues.

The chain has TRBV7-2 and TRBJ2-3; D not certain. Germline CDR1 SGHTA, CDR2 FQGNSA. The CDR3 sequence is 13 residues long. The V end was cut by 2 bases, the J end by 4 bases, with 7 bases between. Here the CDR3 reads CASSLMIPDTQYF. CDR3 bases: TGTGCCAGCAGCTTAATGATCCCAGATACGCAGTATTTT.

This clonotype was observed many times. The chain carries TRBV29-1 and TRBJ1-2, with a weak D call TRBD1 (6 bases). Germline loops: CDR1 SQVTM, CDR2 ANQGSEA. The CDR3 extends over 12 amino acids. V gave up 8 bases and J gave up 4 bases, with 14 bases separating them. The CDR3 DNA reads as TGCAGCTGGTGGGGGGCAGGCTATGGCTACACCTTC. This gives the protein CSWWGAGYGYTF.

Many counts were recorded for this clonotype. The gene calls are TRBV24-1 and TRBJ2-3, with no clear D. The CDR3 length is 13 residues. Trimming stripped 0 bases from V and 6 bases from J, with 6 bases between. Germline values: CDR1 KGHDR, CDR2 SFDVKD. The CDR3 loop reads CATSDLPGDTQYF. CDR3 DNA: TGTGCCACCAGTGATTTGCCAGGCGATACGCAGTATTTT.

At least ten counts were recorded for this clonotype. The CDR3, as DNA: TGTGCCAGCAGCCCGACAGGGCCTGGCTACACCTTC. The encoded protein is CASSPTGPGYTF. This rearrangement joins TRBV7-2 to TRBJ1-2, with 7 bases matching TRBD1. The CDR3 loop spans 12 amino acids. V was clipped by 5 bases and J by 7 bases; unmatched bases: 4. Per germline, CDR1 SGHTA and CDR2 FQGNSA.

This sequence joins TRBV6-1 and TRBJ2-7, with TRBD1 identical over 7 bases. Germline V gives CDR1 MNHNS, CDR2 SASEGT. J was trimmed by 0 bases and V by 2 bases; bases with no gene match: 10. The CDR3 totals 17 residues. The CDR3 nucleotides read TGTGCCAGCAGTGAATACCCCGACGGGGACAGCTCCTACGAGCAGTACTTC. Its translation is CASSEYPDGDSSYEQYF.

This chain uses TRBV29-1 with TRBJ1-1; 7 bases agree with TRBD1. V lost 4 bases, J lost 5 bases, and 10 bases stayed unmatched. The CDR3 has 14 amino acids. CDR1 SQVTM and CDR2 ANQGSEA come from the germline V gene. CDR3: CSVGGQTLGTEAFF. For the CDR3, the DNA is TGCAGCGTTGGGGGACAGACTTTGGGAACTGAAGCTTTCTTT.